This is a list of T cell receptor beta chains from one sample in a study of OX40 agonist ivuxolimab in advanced cancers. Repertoires were generated with immunoSEQ multiplex PCR, while TCRdb's copy carries only in-frame clones and drops some. The repertoire holds 16,000 or so clones, roughly 65% seen once, with about 36% in the top ten. Material: CD4+ or CD8+ T cells sorted from blood, obtained in a trial of the OX40 agonist ivuxolimab. The receptors were sampled from an adult with an advanced solid tumor such as melanoma, head and neck, liver or kidney cancer. The CDR3 runs from the conserved cysteine through the conserved F or W. Each record gives: clone size, V gene, D gene, J gene, CDR3 DNA, CDR3 protein. The D gene is left open where the match is weak. The size entry is marked missing in some rows and otherwise reads once, few, many or a size class.

>.|TRBV29-1|TRBD2|TRBJ2-1
TGCAGCTCAGAGCAAGCGGGAGCACCCTACAATGAGCAGTTCTTC
CSSEQAGAPYNEQFF
>.|TRBV6-5|.|TRBJ1-5
TGTGCCAGCAGTTACTCGAGCAATCAGCCCCAGCATTTT
CASSYSSNQPQHF
>medium-sized|TRBV7-8|TRBD1|TRBJ2-7
TGTGCCAGCAGCTTAGCAGGGGGCGCGGACGAGCAGTACTTC
CASSLAGGADEQYF
>few|TRBV11-2|TRBD2|TRBJ2-3
TGTGCCAGCAGCTTAGCGAGCGGGATCCTCACAGATACGCAGTATTTT
CASSLASGILTDTQYF
>.|TRBV6-6|.|TRBJ1-1
TGTGCCAGCACCCTCAGGGGTGGGGGTTCAAACACTGAAGCTTTCTTT
CASTLRGGGSNTEAFF
>once|TRBV28|.|TRBJ2-7
TGTGCCAGCAGTTTCGGGAGCCCCTACGAGCAGTACTTC
CASSFGSPYEQYF
>.|TRBV29-1|TRBD1|TRBJ1-1
TGCAGCGTTGAGGGGCAGGGGGTAGCTGAAGCTTTCTTT
CSVEGQGVAEAFF
>.|TRBV7-9|TRBD2|TRBJ2-2
TGTGCCAGCAGACAGGGACTAGCGGGACTCACCGGGGAGCTGTTTTTT
CASRQGLAGLTGELFF
>few|TRBV7-7|TRBD2|TRBJ2-1
TGTGCTAGCAGCTGGGGACTAGCGGGAGTAGACGATGAGCAGTTCTTC
CASSWGLAGVDDEQFF
>.|TRBV7-8|.|TRBJ1-2
TGTGCCAGCAGCACCTCCGGGGGGTATCATGGCTACACCTTC
CASSTSGGYHGYTF
>.|TRBV28|.|TRBJ2-1
TGTGCCAGCAGCTATTTACCAGGGCAGCCCTACAATGAGCAGTTCTTC
CASSYLPGQPYNEQFF
>.|TRBV28|.|TRBJ1-2
TGTGCCAGCATCCACCGGGCCGTTAACAACTATGGCTACACCTTC
CASIHRAVNNYGYTF
>.|TRBV7-2|.|TRBJ2-3
TGTGCCAGCAGCCCCGGCCGCGGCATGGATACGCAGTATTTT
CASSPGRGMDTQYF
>.|TRBV27|TRBD1|TRBJ2-7
TGTGCCAGCAGGAGGAAGGGGGCGGCCTACGAGCAGTACTTC
CASRRKGAAYEQYF
>.|TRBV19|.|TRBJ2-7
TGTGCCAGTAGTACCTGGACGGGCTACGAGCAGTACTTC
CASSTWTGYEQYF